The 15 T cell receptor beta chains presented below share a single source sample, sequenced in a study of cytomegalovirus exposure and HLA in healthy donors. Researchers ran the PCR with 60 Vbeta and 13 Jbeta primers. Sequencing was performed with immunoSEQ multiplex PCR; in TCRdb, only in-frame clones are kept and a portion is missing. The table lists under 130,000 clones, 69% of them singletons. The sample was PBMCs. These receptors originate from a man aged 30-40 years in good health and CMV-seronegative.

V usage is TRBV5-1 and J usage is TRBJ1-2; the D gene is possibly TRBD1 (6 bases). Germline V gene lookup returns CDR1 SGHRS and CDR2 YFSETQ. This CDR3 is built from 13 residues. V was clipped by 6 bases and J by 0 bases, with 9 bases between them. The CDR3 protein is CASTGATNYGYTF. As DNA, the CDR3 is TGCGCCAGCACAGGGGCAACTAACTATGGCTACACCTTC.

The V and J genes are TRBV5-1 and TRBJ1-1; D unclear. V shed 0 bases and J shed 4 bases, with 10 bases lying between them. CDR1 SGHRS and CDR2 YFSETQ come from the germline V gene. The CDR3 length is 14 residues. The CDR3 sequence is CASSLDLLATEAFF. In nucleotides, the CDR3 is TGCGCCAGCAGCTTGGACCTCTTAGCCACTGAAGCTTTCTTT.

There are a few counts of this clone. This sequence joins TRBV7-8 and TRBJ1-2; a possible D gene is TRBD1 (5 bases). Germline V gives CDR1 SGHVS, CDR2 FQNEAQ. V was cut by 0 bases and J by 4 bases, with 9 bases left in between. The CDR3 loop spans 14 amino acids. As DNA, the CDR3 is TGTGCCAGCAGCTTAGCAGGGGATACCTATGGCTACACCTTC. Protein product: CASSLAGDTYGYTF.

The V gene is TRBV28, the J gene TRBJ1-6, with TRBD1 matching over 7 bases. V was pared by 4 bases and J by 14 bases, with 8 bases of the junction left unmatched. The CDR3 length is 13 residues. Germline V CDR1 and CDR2: MDHEN, SYDVKM. CDR3 region: CASSYTNRGSLHF. The CDR3 nucleotides read TGTGCCAGCAGTTACACCAACAGGGGATCCCTCCACTTT.

The chain links TRBV6-6 to TRBJ1-4, with D possibly TRBD1 on 5 matching bases. The CDR3 consists of 14 residues. Trimming removed 6 bases at V and 3 bases at J, with 11 bases between. The V gene's germline CDR1 is MNHNY and CDR2 SVGAGI (reference sequence). Written as DNA, the CDR3 is TGTGCCAGCAGAACACAGGTGCCTAATGAAAAACTGTTTTTT. Translating gives CASRTQVPNEKLFF.

This clone has only a few counts. This chain's CDR3 is CASSQLGTSGYNEQFF. In nucleotides, the CDR3 is TGTGCCAGCAGCCAACTCGGGACTAGCGGGTACAATGAGCAGTTCTTC. V is TRBV11-1 and J is TRBJ2-1; TRBD2 aligns across 12 bases. Per germline, CDR1 SGHAT and CDR2 FQDESV (reference sequence). The CDR3 runs 16 residues. J gave up 4 bases and V 5 bases, and 6 bases lay outside the gene matches.

This chain joins TRBV6-6 and TRBJ2-1, with a weak D call TRBD1 (5 bases). Per the germline V gene, CDR1 is MNHNY and CDR2 is SVGAGI (reference sequence). Trimming took 2 bases from V and 6 from J, leaving 5 bases between them. CDR3 size: 12 residues. CDR3 loop: CASSYRGNEQFF. CDR3 nucleotide sequence: TGTGCCAGCAGTTACAGGGGCAATGAGCAGTTCTTC.

The rearrangement joins TRBV27 to TRBJ1-2; tentatively, D is TRBD1 (5 bases). Trimming removed 3 bases from V and 8 bases from J, with 19 bases in between. Germline CDR1 is MNHEY and CDR2 is SMNVEV (reference sequence). This CDR3 is 15 amino acids long. CDR3 bases: TGTGCCAGCAGTTTCCAAACTCCCTGGGGGGGAGGCTACACCTTC. Protein product: CASSFQTPWGGGYTF.

The CDR3 loop reads CATSRGGSGTGYSSYNEQFF. The CDR3 region has the DNA TGTGCCACCAGCAGGGGGGGTAGCGGGACTGGATACAGCTCCTACAATGAGCAGTTCTTC. J is TRBJ2-1 and V is TRBV15; 8 bases map to TRBD2. Germline lookup yields CDR1 LNHNV and CDR2 YYDKDF (reference sequence). Losses at the gene ends were 3 bases for V and 0 bases for J; bases not matched to a gene: 16. CDR3 length: 20 residues.

The chain combines TRBV27 with TRBJ2-1, with D possibly matching TRBD1 (5 bases). The CDR3 extends over 13 amino acids. Per germline, CDR1 MNHEY and CDR2 SMNVEV (reference sequence). Trimming cost V 3 bases and J 9 bases, with 12 bases left between them. The CDR3 spells CASSFSVGAEQFF. DNA of the CDR3: TGTGCCAGCAGTTTTTCAGTTGGGGCTGAGCAGTTCTTC.

This clone has more than one count but fewer than ten. The gene calls are TRBV4-3 and TRBJ1-5; weak D call: TRBD1 (5 bases). Trimming removed 0 bases at V and 11 bases at J, with 14 bases between. Germline-derived CDR1 and CDR2 are LGHNA and YSLEER. The CDR3 covers 14 residues. The CDR3 here is CASSQDEGVGAQHF. In DNA, the CDR3 is TGCGCCAGCAGCCAAGATGAAGGGGTAGGGGCCCAGCATTTT.

The chain joins TRBV5-6 to TRBJ1-4; the match to TRBD1 covers 7 bases. Germline lookup yields CDR1 SGHDT and CDR2 YYEEEE. The CDR3 has 15 residues. J gave up 5 bases and V 3 bases, and 7 bases lay outside the gene matches. The CDR3 loop reads CASSSGTAINEKLFF. In DNA form, the CDR3 reads TGTGCCAGCAGCTCGGGGACAGCTATAAATGAAAAACTGTTTTTT.

The chain's CDR3 is CASSRGIGGDEKLFF. The DNA of the CDR3 is TGTGCCAGCTCACGAGGAATCGGCGGGGATGAAAAACTGTTTTTT. The chain couples TRBV18 to TRBJ1-4; D unresolved. Trimming stripped 4 bases from V and 6 bases from J, with 15 bases between. The CDR3 runs to 15 residues. Germline V CDR1 and CDR2: KGHSH, LQKENI.

This chain links TRBV5-4 with TRBJ2-2, with TRBD2 matching over 10 bases. The CDR3 extends over 17 amino acids. Germline CDR1 reads SGHNT; CDR2 reads YYREEE (reference sequence). V trimming: 2 bases; J trimming: 7 bases; junction bases outside the gene matches: 11. CDR3 DNA sequence: TGTGCCAGCAGCTTCCTTTTAAGCGGGAGGGCCGACGGGGAGCTGTTTTTT. This encodes CASSFLLSGRADGELFF.

The chain has TRBV14 and TRBJ2-5; TRBD2 matches at 7 bases. Trimming at V came to 4 bases and at J to 3 bases, leaving 11 bases not matched to a gene. Germline assignment: CDR1 SGHDN and CDR2 FVKESK. CDR3 length equals 16 residues. CDR3 nucleotide sequence: TGTGCCAGCAGCCCTCCGGCTAGCGGACGGAAAGAGACCCAGTACTTC. It is translated as CASSPPASGRKETQYF.